Listed here is a single TCR beta chain. This specimen comes from a study of blood T cell repertoires in COVID-19. In the study overall: Both acute and convalescent COVID-19 samples were obtained from the United States, Italy and Spain. Nucleic acid was either cDNA or gDNA, and it came from T cells, B-cell-depleted T cells, or PBMCs.

In the study's own analysis: Reference gene primer amplification gave estimated nucleated cell counts. Produced via immunoSEQ multiplex PCR; TCRdb's table is partial and in-frame only. D and trimming come from the DNA, and the V and J calls and clone size come from that table. The table shows tens of thousands of clones, with about 80% occurring only once. CDR1 LNHDA and CDR2 SQIVND come from the germline V gene (reference sequence). The V gene lost 5 bases and the J gene lost 0 bases, with 14 bases spanning the gap. The CDR3 totals 16 residues. This TCR came from a woman aged 60 to 75 with acute or convalescent COVID-19. Material: peripheral blood. This sequence joins TRBV19 and TRBJ2-4, with D possibly being TRBD1 (5 bases). The CDR3 DNA follows: TGTGCCAGTAGTGTCTACAGGTCGGGAGCCAAAAACATTCAGTACTTC. This codes for CASSVYRSGAKNIQYF.